These 24 T cell receptor beta chains were all obtained from the same sample, sequenced in a study of T cell changes during pregnancy in multiple sclerosis. The repertoire was sequenced with immunoSEQ multiplex PCR; TCRdb's copy has only in-frame clones and lacks some. The sample yields about 97,000 clones, 90% seen once. The sample in question was peripheral blood, obtained in the second trimester of pregnancy. These receptors were taken from a female donor in good health, enrolled as a control in a pregnancy study.

The chain recombines TRBV27 with TRBJ2-2, with D tentatively TRBD1 (5 bases). The V end lost 4 bases, the J end lost 3 bases, and 9 bases lay between the germline ends. This CDR3 has 14 amino acids. Germline CDR1 is MNHEY and CDR2 is SMNVEV (reference sequence). CDR3 in amino acids: CASSSRVDTGELFF. The CDR3 DNA follows: TGTGCCAGCAGTTCCAGGGTGGACACCGGGGAGCTGTTTTTT.

V is TRBV20-1 and J is TRBJ1-1; D call uncertain. CDR1 DFQATT and CDR2 SNEGSKA come from the germline V gene (reference sequence). CDR3 size: 11 residues. V gave up 7 bases and J gave up 8 bases, with 14 bases separating them. The CDR3 region is CSVLPQIEAFF. DNA for the CDR3: TGCAGTGTCCTTCCCCAGATAGAAGCTTTCTTT.

This chain joins TRBV10-3 and TRBJ1-1, with 7 bases matching TRBD1. The junction had 6 bases not matched to a gene; V was cut back by 4 bases and J by 4 bases. The CDR3 is 14 residues long. Per germline, CDR1 ENHRY and CDR2 SYGVKD. The CDR3 DNA is TGTGCCATCAGTGCGACAGGGTTGACCACTGAAGCTTTCTTT. This gives the protein CAISATGLTTEAFF.

CDR3 amino acids: CASSTTGNYGYTF. DNA of the CDR3: TGTGCCAGCAGCACCACGGGAAACTATGGCTACACCTTC. The J gene is TRBJ1-2, the V gene TRBV7-9, with D uncertain. The germline CDR1 and CDR2 sequences are SEHNR and FQNEAQ (reference sequence). V was pared by 5 bases and J by 2 bases, with 9 bases between. The length of the CDR3 is 13 residues. Full variable domain (rest looked up from reference TRBV7-9 and TRBJ1-2): DTGVSQNPRHKITKRGQNVTFRCDPISEHNRLYWYRQTLGQGPEFLTYFQNEAQLEKSRLLSDRFSAERPKGSFSTLEIQRTEQGDSAMYLCASSTTGNYGYTFGSGTRLTVV.

This clone has a single count. The chain carries TRBV6-5 and TRBJ1-1, with 7 bases lining up with TRBD1. The CDR3 has 15 amino acids. Looked up from germline, CDR1 is MNHEY and CDR2 is SVGAGI. V lost 10 bases, J lost 1 base, and 12 bases stayed unmatched. CDR3 in DNA: TGTGCCACCTCGCCCGACAGGGCGGCGAACACTGAAGCTTTCTTT. Protein: CATSPDRAANTEAFF.

V gene TRBV4-2 combines with J gene TRBJ1-3; 7 bases are a match to TRBD1. J gave up 3 bases and V 2 bases, and 10 bases lay outside the gene matches. The CDR3 loop spans 17 amino acids. Germline V gene lookup returns CDR1 LGHNA and CDR2 YNFKEQ. This CDR3 is CASSQPRDRVIGNTIYF. For the CDR3, the DNA is TGTGCCAGCAGCCAACCCCGCGACAGGGTGATTGGAAACACCATATATTTT.

CDR3 amino acids: CASSLGAPYGYTF. For the CDR3, the DNA is TGTGCCAGCAGCTTAGGAGCCCCCTATGGCTACACCTTC. The chain links TRBV11-2 to TRBJ1-2; D is undetermined. The germline gives CDR1 SGHAT, CDR2 FQNNGV. Trimming pared 1 base from V and 4 bases from J, leaving 7 bases between. The CDR3 extends over 13 amino acids.

The rearrangement joins TRBV7-2 to TRBJ1-4, with 8 positions matching TRBD1. Unmatched junction bases numbered 11, after V lost 4 bases and J lost 10 bases. The CDR3 extends over 15 amino acids. Germline-derived CDR1 and CDR2 are SGHTA and FQGNSA. In DNA, the CDR3 is TGTGCCAGCAGCTGGGAGACAGGGGCGGTAGGAAAACTGTTTTTT. It yields the protein CASSWETGAVGKLFF.

The chain combines TRBV14 with TRBJ1-1, with TRBD1 as a possible D gene (5 bases). Germline CDR1 SGHDN, CDR2 FVKESK. The CDR3 has 14 residues. V lost 6 bases, J lost 5 bases, and 16 bases lay in between. The CDR3 DNA follows: TGTGCCAGCAGTCTTCAGGGAGGAGGGACTGAAGCTTTCTTT. Translating gives CASSLQGGGTEAFF. Full variable domain (missing parts from reference TRBV14 and TRBJ1-1): EAGVTQFPSHSVIEKGQTVTLRCDPISGHDNLYWYRRVMGKEIKFLLHFVKESKQDESGMPNNRFLAERTGGTYSTLKVQPAELEDSGVYFCASSLQGGGTEAFFGQGTRLTVV.

V and J are TRBV27 and TRBJ1-2, with TRBD1 matching over 9 bases. J lost 3 bases, V lost 0 bases, and 17 bases had no gene match. This CDR3 comprises 20 residues. Germline lookup yields CDR1 MNHEY and CDR2 SMNVEV (reference sequence). The CDR3 nucleotides are TGTGCCAGCAGTTTATCGGCGGTCGGGACAGGGTACTATCCTGACTATGGCTACACCTTC. Amino acid sequence: CASSLSAVGTGYYPDYGYTF.

This chain links TRBV18 with TRBJ1-6, with 8 bases matching TRBD1. Looked up from germline, CDR1 is KGHSH and CDR2 is LQKENI. The CDR3 is 17 residues long. Trimming took 1 base from V and 0 from J; bases not matched to a gene: 2. Here the CDR3 reads CASSPRQGSSYNSPLHF. CDR3 bases: TGTGCCAGCTCACCACGACAGGGGAGCTCCTATAATTCACCCCTCCACTTT.

The CDR3: CATSRDLQGLGGHTQYF. The CDR3 nucleotides read TGTGCCACCAGCAGAGATCTGCAGGGCTTAGGAGGGCATACGCAGTATTTT. This chain uses TRBV15 with TRBJ2-3; tentatively, D is TRBD2 (6 bases). Germline V gives CDR1 LNHNV, CDR2 YYDKDF (reference sequence). The germline V and J ends were trimmed by 0 bases and 7 bases, with 20 bases remaining between them. This CDR3 is built from 17 residues.

The gene calls are TRBV7-9 and TRBJ2-1, with TRBD1 matching 11 bases. Germline V gene data show CDR1 as SEHNR and CDR2 as FQNEAQ (reference sequence). V trimming: 3 bases; J trimming: 8 bases; junction bases outside the gene matches: 6. The CDR3 is 15 residues long. The CDR3 is CASSLRGQGADEQFF. CDR3 coding DNA: TGTGCCAGCAGCTTGAGAGGACAGGGGGCCGATGAGCAGTTCTTC.

The rearrangement uses TRBV5-6 and TRBJ1-5; D perhaps matches TRBD1 (6 bases). V was clipped by 2 bases and J by 1 base, with 13 bases between them. The CDR3 covers 16 residues. From germline, CDR1 is SGHDT and CDR2 YYEEEE. The CDR3 reads CASSFQGFLSNQPQHF. The CDR3 nucleotides are TGTGCCAGCAGCTTCCAGGGGTTCTTGAGCAATCAGCCCCAGCATTTT.

This chain uses TRBV6-5 with TRBJ2-3; D remains ambiguous. The V and J ends lost 8 bases and 4 bases respectively, with 4 bases between them. CDR1 is MNHEY and CDR2 is SVGAGI in the germline V gene. The CDR3 extends over 10 amino acids. CDR3 residues: CASRADTQYF. In nucleotides, the CDR3 is TGTGCCAGCCGGGCAGATACGCAGTATTTT.

This clone was recorded once. V is TRBV19 and J is TRBJ1-2; D gene unclear. CDR3 length equals 15 residues. CDR1 and CDR2 from the germline V gene are LNHDA and SQIVND (reference sequence). V lost 3 bases, J lost 0 bases, and 11 bases lay in between. As DNA, the CDR3 is TGTGCCAGTAGTATGCGGCGGGGAACTAACTATGGCTACACCTTC. Its translation is CASSMRRGTNYGYTF.

This chain connects TRBV28 to TRBJ1-1, with D uncertain. The V end lost 2 bases, the J end lost 4 bases, and 11 bases lay between the germline ends. Germline assignment: CDR1 MDHEN and CDR2 SYDVKM. This CDR3 is built from 14 residues. CDR3 protein: CASSLSLQLTEAFF. The CDR3 coding sequence is TGTGCCAGCAGTTTAAGTCTCCAACTCACTGAAGCTTTCTTT.

The V and J genes are TRBV18 and TRBJ1-6, with a weak D call TRBD1 (5 bases). V was cut by 3 bases and J by 6 bases, with 12 bases left in between. This CDR3 has 15 residues. Per the germline V gene, CDR1 is KGHSH and CDR2 is LQKENI. CDR3 loop: CASSPSSRGNSPLHF. The CDR3 bases are TGTGCCAGCTCACCTTCGAGTAGGGGTAATTCACCCCTCCACTTT.

The table lists this clone with a count of one. The gene calls are TRBV6-4 and TRBJ2-1; 10 nucleotides align to TRBD1. This CDR3 spans 15 amino acids. Germline CDR1 reads MRHNA; CDR2 reads SNTAGT. The J segment lost 1 base and the V segment lost 5 bases, leaving 2 bases of the junction unmatched. CDR3 nucleotides: TGTGCCAGCAGTACGGGACAGGGGTCCTACAATGAGCAGTTCTTC. Its protein is CASSTGQGSYNEQFF.

J is TRBJ1-5 and V is TRBV7-2, with a possible D match to TRBD1 (6 bases). The V end was cut by 5 bases, the J end by 7 bases, with 12 bases between. Germline-derived CDR1 and CDR2 are SGHTA and FQGNSA. The CDR3 length is 13 residues. The CDR3 DNA reads as TGTGCCAGCAGCCCCGGAAGGGGGCAGCCCCAGCATTTT. This encodes CASSPGRGQPQHF.

This clone was counted once. The conserved phenylalanine or tryptophan normally closing the CDR3 is absent here, so this likely arose from a read error. This chain uses TRBV4-3 with TRBJ1-2; TRBD1 agrees at 8 bases. Germline CDR1 and CDR2: LGHNA and YSLEER. The CDR3 has 15 residues. V shed 4 bases, J shed 6 bases, and the junction held 10 bases outside the gene matches. The CDR3 region is CASSPVVRGRDGYTL. As DNA, the CDR3 is TGCGCCAGCAGCCCAGTGGTCAGGGGGCGTGATGGCTACACCCTC.

The V gene is TRBV2, the J gene TRBJ1-2; D perhaps matches TRBD1 (5 bases). Germline V CDR1 and CDR2: SNHLY, FYNNEI. V lost 2 bases and J lost 2, with 18 bases in between. The CDR3 runs 17 residues. The CDR3 here is CASSESGILDSNYGYTF. The CDR3 nucleotides are TGTGCCAGCAGTGAATCAGGGATACTTGATTCCAACTATGGCTACACCTTC.

The chain recombines TRBV18 with TRBJ1-2; D not resolved. This CDR3 has 15 amino acids. Looked up from germline, CDR1 is KGHSH and CDR2 is LQKENI. Trimming pared 2 bases from V and 1 base from J, leaving 11 bases between. This chain's CDR3 is CASSPDTYRNYGYTF. CDR3 in DNA: TGTGCCAGCTCACCAGACACATACCGTAACTATGGCTACACCTTC. Based on the CDR3 plus reference TRBV18 and TRBJ1-2, the full variable domain is NAGVMQNPRHLVRRRGQEARLRCSPMKGHSHVYWYRQLPEEGLKFMVYLQKENIIDESGMPKERFSAEFPKEGPSILRIQQVVRGDSAAYFCASSPDTYRNYGYTFGSGTRLTVV.

The chain couples TRBV27 to TRBJ2-7, with 7 bases identical to TRBD1. V was clipped by 6 bases and J by 2 bases; unmatched bases: 10. There are 15 residues in the CDR3. Germline V gene sequence: CDR1 MNHEY, CDR2 SMNVEV (reference sequence). CDR3 nucleotides: TGTGCCAGCAGAACGGCTTCCGGGACAGCCTACGAGCAGTACTTC. This sequence encodes CASRTASGTAYEQYF.